This passage covers 28 T cell receptor beta chains from one sample sequenced in a study of cytotoxic CD8 clonotypes in ibrutinib-treated CLL. Here immunoSEQ multiplex PCR was the method, and the copy in TCRdb shows in-frame clones only, minus some. The data contain 200,000 to 250,000 clones, around 70% of them singletons. The sample here was PBMCs, taken after 12 months of ibrutinib treatment. The receptors derive from a human donor with chronic lymphocytic leukemia.

In its sample, this clone ranks as medium-sized. The rearrangement links TRBV11-3 to TRBJ2-3; 14 nucleotides align to TRBD2. The CDR3 contains 19 residues. Germline CDR1 and CDR2: SGHNT and YENEEA. Losses at the gene ends were 1 base for V and 1 base for J; bases not matched to a gene: 7. CDR3 sequence: CASSLGGLAGDPRTDTQYF. In DNA, the CDR3 is TGTGCCAGCAGCTTAGGGGGACTAGCGGGAGACCCCCGCACAGATACGCAGTATTTT.

This clone has only one observation. The V call is TRBV10-3, the J call TRBJ2-7; 8 bases match TRBD1. The CDR3 spans 15 residues. Germline CDR1 ENHRY, CDR2 SYGVKD. With V trimmed by 4 bases and J by 3 bases, 8 bases remained unmatched. This CDR3 reads CAISGSNRGIYEQYF. The CDR3 DNA sequence: TGTGCCATCAGTGGCTCGAACAGGGGGATCTACGAGCAGTACTTC.

The chain links TRBV30 to TRBJ1-5, with 7 bases fitting TRBD1. The germline V gene has CDR1 GTSNPN and CDR2 SVGIG (reference sequence). V shed 5 bases, J shed 2 bases, and the junction held 9 bases outside the gene matches. The CDR3 sequence is 15 residues long. CDR3: CAWASTQGGNQPQHF. CDR3 nucleotide sequence: TGTGCCTGGGCCTCGACCCAGGGGGGCAATCAGCCCCAGCATTTT.

The chain employs TRBV9 and TRBJ1-2, with D perhaps TRBD1 (6 bases). V lost 4 bases, J lost 0 bases, and 13 bases lay in between. Germline V gene data show CDR1 as SGDLS and CDR2 as YYNGEE. The CDR3 consists of 15 residues. CDR3 DNA sequence: TGTGCCAGCAGCCCCAGAGGGGGTTCTAACTATGGCTACACCTTC. Protein sequence: CASSPRGGSNYGYTF.

This rearrangement joins TRBV27 to TRBJ2-3, with TRBD1 matching 8 bases. The CDR3 is 14 amino acids. CDR1 MNHEY and CDR2 SMNVEV come from the germline V gene (reference sequence). The ends lost 6 bases at V and 11 bases at J; junction bases unmatched: 13. Here the CDR3 reads CASRPRTGTEGQYF. The CDR3 nucleotides are TGTGCCAGCAGGCCGCGGACAGGGACCGAAGGGCAGTATTTT.

This clone was counted once. The rearrangement links TRBV11-2 to TRBJ2-3; 8 bases agree with TRBD2. CDR1 is SGHAT, CDR2 FQNNGV, per germline. With 1 base clipped from V and 6 bases from J, the junction kept 9 bases outside the gene matches. This CDR3 contains 16 residues. CDR3 sequence: CASSLGRRGAVDTQYF. CDR3 sequence (DNA): TGTGCCAGCAGCTTAGGCCGGCGGGGGGCGGTTGATACGCAGTATTTT.

The chain uses TRBV7-3 and TRBJ2-3, with a tentative D call TRBD1 (5 bases). The CDR3 has 15 amino acids. V dropped 2 bases and J dropped 2 bases, with 11 bases sitting between them. Germline V gives CDR1 SGHTA, CDR2 FQGTGA. The CDR3 spells CASSLWGGVTDTQYF. The CDR3 DNA reads as TGTGCCAGCAGCTTATGGGGCGGTGTCACAGATACGCAGTATTTT.

This sequence joins TRBV6-5 and TRBJ2-2; possible D gene TRBD1, 6 bases. V was pared by 6 bases and J by 4 bases, with 12 bases between. From germline, CDR1 is MNHEY and CDR2 SVGAGI. The CDR3 extends over 14 amino acids. The CDR3 region is CASRSRGTTGELFF. The CDR3 region has the DNA TGTGCCAGCAGGTCCAGGGGCACCACCGGGGAGCTGTTTTTT.

This clone turned up a few times. The rearrangement uses TRBV12-5 and TRBJ1-2; D is ambiguous. This CDR3 is 13 amino acids long. Trimming took 3 bases from V and 4 from J, leaving 9 bases between them. From germline, CDR1 is LGHNT and CDR2 FRNRAP. In DNA form, the CDR3 reads TGTGCTAGTGGTTTTTGGGATTTCTATGGCTACACCTTC. Its translation is CASGFWDFYGYTF.

The chain employs TRBV9 and TRBJ1-1; 9 bases align to TRBD1. The CDR3 is 13 amino acids. Germline V gives CDR1 SGDLS, CDR2 YYNGEE. V dropped 6 bases and J dropped 11; count of bases not matched to a gene: 11. CDR3 nucleotides: TGTGCCAGCAACTCCGCGACAGGGGGGCGGGCTTTCTTT. The encoded protein is CASNSATGGRAFF.

The gene calls are TRBV5-1 and TRBJ2-5; 9 nucleotides match TRBD1. The CDR3 is 15 amino acids. Germline V gene sequence: CDR1 SGHRS, CDR2 YFSETQ. Trimming cost V 6 bases and J 4 bases; bases outside gene matches: 10. The CDR3 loop is CASTLLGQGGETQYF. In nucleotides, the CDR3 is TGCGCCAGCACCCTCCTGGGACAGGGAGGAGAGACCCAGTACTTC.

This CDR3 reads CASRETGGFYGYTF. The CDR3 DNA reads TGTGCCAGCAGGGAGACAGGGGGCTTTTATGGCTACACCTTC. The V and J genes are TRBV28 and TRBJ1-2, with 10 bases matching TRBD1. The CDR3 is made up of 14 amino acids. The germline gives CDR1 MDHEN, CDR2 SYDVKM. Losses at the gene ends were 6 bases for V and 5 bases for J; bases not matched to a gene: 6.

This clone was detected only a few times. The chain recombines TRBV18 with TRBJ1-1; D remains ambiguous. From germline, CDR1 is KGHSH and CDR2 LQKENI. V was cut by 6 bases and J by 2 bases, with 19 bases left in between. The CDR3 is made up of 16 amino acids. CDR3 bases: TGTGCCAGCTCCCCCAGGACGTGGAGCCTTAACACTGAAGCTTTCTTT. Translation: CASSPRTWSLNTEAFF.

This clone was picked up a small number of times. The chain is built from TRBV5-8 and TRBJ2-1; TRBD2 agrees at 13 bases. CDR3 length: 16 residues. Germline assignment: CDR1 SGHTS and CDR2 YDEGEE. Trimming took 1 base from V and 6 from J; bases not matched to a gene: 4. The CDR3 nucleotides are TGTGCCAGCAGCTTGCGGACTAGCGGGGGTGGCAATGAGCAGTTCTTC. Protein: CASSLRTSGGGNEQFF.

This clone was seen a few times. Other DNA sequences in the sample encode the same CDR3. This chain uses TRBV7-2 with TRBJ2-3, with a possible D match to TRBD2 (6 bases). The germline CDR1 and CDR2 sequences are SGHTA and FQGNSA. This CDR3 comprises 14 residues. The V end lost 5 bases, the J end lost 4 bases, and 13 bases lay between the germline ends. CDR3 sequence: CASSPGRGADTQYF. The CDR3 DNA is TGTGCCAGCAGCCCGGGACGCGGGGCAGATACGCAGTATTTT.

The chain couples TRBV7-2 to TRBJ1-6, with D possibly matching TRBD1 (6 bases). Germline values: CDR1 SGHTA, CDR2 FQGNSA. This CDR3 spans 16 amino acids. V gave up 5 bases and J gave up 8 bases, with 19 bases separating them. Here the CDR3 DNA reads TGTGCCAGCAGCCAGGGGTTCCGGACCTCTGATTCACCCCTCCACTTT. It is translated as CASSQGFRTSDSPLHF.

The rearrangement links TRBV25-1 to TRBJ1-6; perhaps TRBD1 as D (6 bases). In germline, CDR1 is MGHDK, CDR2 SYGVNS. This CDR3 spans 15 amino acids. The germline V and J ends were trimmed by 3 bases and 3 bases, with 9 bases remaining between them. The CDR3 region is CASSDPTGYNSPLHF. The CDR3 nucleotides are TGTGCCAGCAGTGACCCGACAGGCTATAATTCACCCCTCCACTTT.

The V and J genes are TRBV5-4 and TRBJ2-3, with TRBD2 matching 7 bases. Germline CDR1 SGHNT, CDR2 YYREEE (reference sequence). The CDR3 is made up of 16 amino acids. J lost 2 bases, V lost 2 bases, and 8 bases had no gene match. The CDR3 protein is CASSFGGRGYTDTQYF. CDR3 DNA: TGTGCCAGCAGCTTTGGTGGGAGGGGATACACAGATACGCAGTATTTT.

The genes are TRBV7-8 and TRBJ1-2, with D unclear. Germline CDR1 is SGHVS and CDR2 is FQNEAQ. The ends were cut back, 5 bases at V and 4 bases at J, with 26 bases in the middle. The CDR3 spans 18 residues. The chain's CDR3 is CASSRLSLPAGVVYGYTF. CDR3 coding DNA: TGTGCCAGCAGCCGTCTCAGTTTGCCCGCCGGGGTGGTCTATGGCTACACCTTC.

The CDR3 region is CASSYAPRGFNYGYTF. The CDR3 region has the DNA TGTGCCAGCAGTTACGCCCCTCGGGGTTTTAACTATGGCTACACCTTC. The chain combines TRBV6-5 with TRBJ1-2; D gene uncertain. Trimming took off 2 bases at V and 1 base at J, with 14 bases between the two ends. The CDR3 contains 16 residues. Germline loops: CDR1 MNHEY, CDR2 SVGAGI.

J is TRBJ2-2 and V is TRBV19; TRBD1 matches at 7 bases. This CDR3 has 14 residues. Germline V gene data show CDR1 as LNHDA and CDR2 as SQIVND (reference sequence). Trimming cost V 6 bases and J 7 bases; bases outside gene matches: 8. DNA of the CDR3: TGTGCCAGTAGCATGACAGGGCGGATCGGGGAGCTGTTTTTT. Protein sequence: CASSMTGRIGELFF. The whole variable domain, filled in from reference TRBV19 and TRBJ2-2, reads DGGITQSPKYLFRKEGQNVTLSCEQNLNHDAMYWYRQDPGQGLRLIYYSQIVNDFQKGDIAEGYSVSREKKESFPLTVTSAQKNPTAFYLCASSMTGRIGELFFGEGSRLTVL.

The J gene is TRBJ1-3, the V gene TRBV30; no clear D gene. The V gene's germline CDR1 is GTSNPN and CDR2 SVGIG (reference sequence). CDR3 length: 14 amino acids. Trimming removed 5 bases at V and 2 bases at J, with 13 bases between. CDR3 coding DNA: TGTGCCTGGCACACCGATTCACCTGGAAACACCATATATTTT. Translating gives CAWHTDSPGNTIYF.

This rearrangement joins TRBV6-5 to TRBJ1-2, with 8 bases matching TRBD1. CDR1 is MNHEY, CDR2 SVGAGI, per germline. The CDR3 loop spans 14 amino acids. Unmatched junction bases numbered 3, after V lost 2 bases and J lost 4 bases. The CDR3 DNA follows: TGTGCCAGCAGTTACCTACAGGGGGGCTATGGCTACACCTTC. Amino acids: CASSYLQGGYGYTF.

The V call is TRBV20-1, the J call TRBJ1-1; 7 positions agree with TRBD1. The germline V gene encodes CDR1 DFQATT and CDR2 SNEGSKA (reference sequence). The CDR3 runs 11 residues. With V trimmed by 5 bases and J by 7 bases, 4 bases remained unmatched. Written as DNA, the CDR3 is TGCAGTGCTGGGGGGACAGTTGAAGCTTTCTTT. Encoded protein: CSAGGTVEAFF.

The V call is TRBV2, the J call TRBJ2-3, with unresolved D. Germline CDR1 reads SNHLY; CDR2 reads FYNNEI. This CDR3 contains 12 residues. Trimming removed 5 bases at V and 5 bases at J, with 8 bases between. The chain's CDR3 is CASSLIVDTQYF. In DNA, the CDR3 is TGTGCCAGCAGTCTCATTGTAGATACGCAGTATTTT.

This chain connects TRBV29-1 to TRBJ1-1, with D unclear. Trimming took off 4 bases at V and 1 base at J, with 16 bases between the two ends. Germline V gene sequence: CDR1 SQVTM, CDR2 ANQGSEA. The CDR3 length is 15 residues. CDR3 sequence (DNA): TGCAGCGTTGCTAATACCCCCCGGGGGAACACTGAAGCTTTCTTT. Translating it yields CSVANTPRGNTEAFF.

This chain joins TRBV28 and TRBJ2-7; 10 bases agree with TRBD2. J gave up 3 bases and V 6 bases, and 5 bases lay outside the gene matches. CDR3 length equals 14 residues. The V gene's germline CDR1 is MDHEN and CDR2 SYDVKM. The chain's CDR3 is CASRIGLAVYEQYF. In nucleotides, the CDR3 is TGTGCCAGCAGGATCGGACTAGCGGTCTACGAGCAGTACTTC.

The chain joins TRBV4-3 to TRBJ2-1; D is undetermined. The V gene's germline CDR1 is LGHNA and CDR2 YSLEER. Deletions cut 1 base from V and 0 bases from J, with 10 bases between. The CDR3 is 16 residues long. Here the CDR3 reads CASSQADGSSYNEQFF. The DNA of the CDR3 is TGCGCCAGCAGCCAAGCGGACGGTAGCTCCTACAATGAGCAGTTCTTC.